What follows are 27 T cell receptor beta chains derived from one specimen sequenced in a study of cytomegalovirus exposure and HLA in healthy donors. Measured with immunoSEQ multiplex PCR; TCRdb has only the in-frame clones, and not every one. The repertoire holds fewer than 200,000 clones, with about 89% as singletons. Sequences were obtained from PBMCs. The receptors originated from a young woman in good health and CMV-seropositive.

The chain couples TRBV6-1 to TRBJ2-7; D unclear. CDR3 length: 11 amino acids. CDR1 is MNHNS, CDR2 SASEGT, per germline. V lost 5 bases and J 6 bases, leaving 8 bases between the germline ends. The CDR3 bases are TGTGCCAGCAGTCCGAGTTTCGAGCAGTACTTC. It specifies CASSPSFEQYF.

The CDR3 spells CASSPGQTSGEYNEQFF. CDR3 coding DNA: TGCGCCAGCAGCCCGGGCCAAACTAGCGGGGAATACAATGAGCAGTTCTTC. This chain connects TRBV5-1 to TRBJ2-1; 10 nucleotides match TRBD2. V dropped 4 bases and J dropped 4; count of bases not matched to a gene: 11. This CDR3 is 17 amino acids long. Germline CDR1 reads SGHRS; CDR2 reads YFSETQ.

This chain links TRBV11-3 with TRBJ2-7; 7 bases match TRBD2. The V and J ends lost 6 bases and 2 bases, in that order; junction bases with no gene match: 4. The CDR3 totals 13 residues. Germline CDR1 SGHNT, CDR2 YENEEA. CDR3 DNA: TGTGCCAGCAGTTCTAGCGGCACCTACGAGCAGTACTTC. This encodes CASSSSGTYEQYF.

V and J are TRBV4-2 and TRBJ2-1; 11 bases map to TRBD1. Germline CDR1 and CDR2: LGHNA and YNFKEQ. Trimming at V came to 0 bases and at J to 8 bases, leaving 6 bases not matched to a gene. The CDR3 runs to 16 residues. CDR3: CASSQDRGQGADEQFF. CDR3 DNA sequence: TGTGCCAGCAGCCAAGACAGAGGACAGGGGGCGGATGAGCAGTTCTTC.

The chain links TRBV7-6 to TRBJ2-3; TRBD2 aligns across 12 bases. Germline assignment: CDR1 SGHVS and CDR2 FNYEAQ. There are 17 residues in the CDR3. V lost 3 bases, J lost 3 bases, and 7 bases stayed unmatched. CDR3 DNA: TGTGCCAGCAGCTTCGCCCCACTAGCGGGGGGTACAGATACGCAGTATTTT. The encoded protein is CASSFAPLAGGTDTQYF.

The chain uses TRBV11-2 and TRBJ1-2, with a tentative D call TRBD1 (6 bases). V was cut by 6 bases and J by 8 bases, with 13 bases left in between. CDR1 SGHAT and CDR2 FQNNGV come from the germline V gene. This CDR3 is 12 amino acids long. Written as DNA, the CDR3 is TGTGCCAGCAGTTCAGGGGTTCGGGGCTACACCTTC. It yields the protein CASSSGVRGYTF.

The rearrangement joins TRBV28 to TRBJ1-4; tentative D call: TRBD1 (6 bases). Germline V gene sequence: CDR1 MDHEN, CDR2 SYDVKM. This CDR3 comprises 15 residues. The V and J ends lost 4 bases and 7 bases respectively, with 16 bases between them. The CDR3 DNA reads TGTGCCAGCAGTTCCCCAGGGGCACGTGGTGAAAAACTGTTTTTT. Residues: CASSSPGARGEKLFF.

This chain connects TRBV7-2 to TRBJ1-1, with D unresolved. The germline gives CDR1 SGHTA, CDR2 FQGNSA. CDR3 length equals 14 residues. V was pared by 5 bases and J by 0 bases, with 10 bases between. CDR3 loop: CASSRGQLNTEAFF. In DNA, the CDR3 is TGTGCCAGCAGCCGCGGGCAGCTGAACACTGAAGCTTTCTTT.

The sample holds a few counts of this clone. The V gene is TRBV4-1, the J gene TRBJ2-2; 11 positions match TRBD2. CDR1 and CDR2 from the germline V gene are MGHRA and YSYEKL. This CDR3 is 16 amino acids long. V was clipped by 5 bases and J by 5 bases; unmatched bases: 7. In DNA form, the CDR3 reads TGCGCCAGCAGCTCAGTGCGGACTAGCGGGACCGGGGAGCTGTTTTTT. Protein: CASSSVRTSGTGELFF.

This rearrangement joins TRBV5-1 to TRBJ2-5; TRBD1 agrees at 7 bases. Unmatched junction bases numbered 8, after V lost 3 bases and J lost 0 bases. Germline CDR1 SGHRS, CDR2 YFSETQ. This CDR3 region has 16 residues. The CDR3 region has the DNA TGCGCCAGCAGCTATAGACAGGGCTCGTACCAAGAGACCCAGTACTTC. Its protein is CASSYRQGSYQETQYF.

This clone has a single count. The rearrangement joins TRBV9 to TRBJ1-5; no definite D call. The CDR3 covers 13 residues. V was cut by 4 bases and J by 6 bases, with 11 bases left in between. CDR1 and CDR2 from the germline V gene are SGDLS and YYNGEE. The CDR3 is CASSPREGQPQHF. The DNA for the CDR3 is TGTGCCAGCAGCCCTAGGGAGGGTCAGCCCCAGCATTTT.

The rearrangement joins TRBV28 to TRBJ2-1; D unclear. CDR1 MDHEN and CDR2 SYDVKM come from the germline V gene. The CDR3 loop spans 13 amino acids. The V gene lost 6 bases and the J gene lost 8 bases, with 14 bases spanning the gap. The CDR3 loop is CASSRGTFYEQFF. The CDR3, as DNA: TGTGCCAGCAGCCGAGGCACCTTCTATGAGCAGTTCTTC.

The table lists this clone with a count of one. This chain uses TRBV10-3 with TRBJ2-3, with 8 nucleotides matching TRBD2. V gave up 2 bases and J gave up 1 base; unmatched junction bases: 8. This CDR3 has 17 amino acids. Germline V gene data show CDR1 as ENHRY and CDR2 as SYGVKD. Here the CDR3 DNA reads TGTGCCATCAGTGAGGAAGCGGGAGTTGACGGCACAGATACGCAGTATTTT. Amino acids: CAISEEAGVDGTDTQYF.

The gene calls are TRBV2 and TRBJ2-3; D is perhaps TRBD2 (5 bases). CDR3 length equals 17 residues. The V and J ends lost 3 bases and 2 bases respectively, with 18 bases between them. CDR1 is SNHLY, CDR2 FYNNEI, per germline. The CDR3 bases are TGTGCCAGCAGTGAGGGAGTAGCGCCCCGTTCCACAGATACGCAGTATTTT. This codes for CASSEGVAPRSTDTQYF. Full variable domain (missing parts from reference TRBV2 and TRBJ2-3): EPEVTQTPSHQVTQMGQEVILRCVPISNHLYFYWYRQILGQKVEFLVSFYNNEISEKSEIFDDQFSVERPDGSNFTLKIRSTKLEDSAMYFCASSEGVAPRSTDTQYFGPGTRLTVL.

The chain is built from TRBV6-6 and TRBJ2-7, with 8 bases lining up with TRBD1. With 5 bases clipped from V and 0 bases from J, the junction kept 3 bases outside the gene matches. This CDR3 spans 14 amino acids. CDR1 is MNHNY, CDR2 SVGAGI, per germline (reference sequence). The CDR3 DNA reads TGTGCCAGCAGTAAACAGGGGGGCTCCTACGAGCAGTACTTC. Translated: CASSKQGGSYEQYF.

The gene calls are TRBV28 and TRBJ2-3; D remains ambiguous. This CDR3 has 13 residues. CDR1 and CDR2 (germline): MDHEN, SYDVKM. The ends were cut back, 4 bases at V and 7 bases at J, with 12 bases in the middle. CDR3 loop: CASSSPGFNTQYF. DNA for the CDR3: TGTGCCAGCAGTTCCCCCGGTTTTAATACGCAGTATTTT.

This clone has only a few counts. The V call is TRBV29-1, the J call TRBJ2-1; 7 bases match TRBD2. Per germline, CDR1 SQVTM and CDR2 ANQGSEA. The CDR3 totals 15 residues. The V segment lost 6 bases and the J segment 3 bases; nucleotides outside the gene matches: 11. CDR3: CSVTPSGSNYNEQFF. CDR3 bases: TGCAGCGTGACCCCTAGCGGATCGAACTACAATGAGCAGTTCTTC.

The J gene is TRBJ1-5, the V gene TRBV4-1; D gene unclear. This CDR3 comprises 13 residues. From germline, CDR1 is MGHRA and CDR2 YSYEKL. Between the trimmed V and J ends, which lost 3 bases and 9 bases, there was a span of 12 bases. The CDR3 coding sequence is TGCGCCAGCAGCCAGGGCTTTCTTCGGCCCCAGCATTTT. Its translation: CASSQGFLRPQHF.

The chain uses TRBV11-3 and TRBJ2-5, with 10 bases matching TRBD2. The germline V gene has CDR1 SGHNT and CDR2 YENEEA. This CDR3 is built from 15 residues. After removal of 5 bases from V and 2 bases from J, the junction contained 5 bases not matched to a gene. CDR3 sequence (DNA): TGTGCCAGCAGCCCCGGACTAGCGGTACAAGAGACCCAGTACTTC. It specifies CASSPGLAVQETQYF. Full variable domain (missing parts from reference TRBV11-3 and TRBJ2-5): EAGVVQSPRYKIIEKKQPVAFWCNPISGHNTLYWYLQNLGQGPELLIRYENEEAVDDSQLPKDRFSAERLKGVDSTLKIQPAELGDSAVYLCASSPGLAVQETQYFGPGTRLLVL.

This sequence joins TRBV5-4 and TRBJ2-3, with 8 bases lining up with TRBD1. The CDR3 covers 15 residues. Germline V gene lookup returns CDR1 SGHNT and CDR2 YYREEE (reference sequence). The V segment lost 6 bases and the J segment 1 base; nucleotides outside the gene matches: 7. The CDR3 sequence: CASNDIRGRTDTQYF. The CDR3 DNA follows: TGTGCCAGCAACGATATCAGGGGGCGCACAGATACGCAGTATTTT.

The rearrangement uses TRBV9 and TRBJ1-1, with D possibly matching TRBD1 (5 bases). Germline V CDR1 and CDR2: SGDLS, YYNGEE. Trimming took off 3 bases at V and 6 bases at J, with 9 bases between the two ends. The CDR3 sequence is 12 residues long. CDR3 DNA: TGTGCCAGCAGCGCTGGGACTCCTGAAGCTTTCTTT. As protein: CASSAGTPEAFF.

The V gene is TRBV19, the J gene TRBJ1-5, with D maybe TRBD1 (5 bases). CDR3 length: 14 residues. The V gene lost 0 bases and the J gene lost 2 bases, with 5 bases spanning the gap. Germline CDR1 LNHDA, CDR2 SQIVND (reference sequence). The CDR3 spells CASSIEGRNQPQHF. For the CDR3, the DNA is TGTGCCAGTAGTATAGAGGGGCGCAATCAGCCCCAGCATTTT.

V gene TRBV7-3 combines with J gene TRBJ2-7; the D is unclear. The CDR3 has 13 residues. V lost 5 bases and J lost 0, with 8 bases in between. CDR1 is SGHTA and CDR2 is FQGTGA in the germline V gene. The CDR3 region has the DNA TGTGCCAGCAGCCCACACAGCTCCTACGAGCAGTACTTC. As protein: CASSPHSSYEQYF.

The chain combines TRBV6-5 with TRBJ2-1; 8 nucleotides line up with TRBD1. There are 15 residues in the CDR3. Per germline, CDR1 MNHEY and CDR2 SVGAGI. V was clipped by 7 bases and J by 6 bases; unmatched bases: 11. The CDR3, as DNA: TGTGCCAGCACCACGCTAGGGACAGGTTCCAATGAGCAGTTCTTC. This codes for CASTTLGTGSNEQFF.

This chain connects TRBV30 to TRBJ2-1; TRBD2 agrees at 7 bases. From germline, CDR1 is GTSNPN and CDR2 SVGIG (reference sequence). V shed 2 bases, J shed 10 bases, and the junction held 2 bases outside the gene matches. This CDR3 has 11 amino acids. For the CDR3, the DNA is TGTGCCTGGAGTCAGACTAGCGAGCAGTTCTTC. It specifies CAWSQTSEQFF.

The CDR3 DNA reads as TGTGCCAGCAGCTTAGGGCGGGCCCTGGGGGGTGAGCAGTTCTTC. It translates to CASSLGRALGGEQFF. The J gene is TRBJ2-1, the V gene TRBV11-3, with D tentatively TRBD2 (6 bases). Between the trimmed V and J ends, which lost 1 base and 9 bases, there was a span of 16 bases. Germline loops: CDR1 SGHNT, CDR2 YENEEA. This CDR3 is built from 15 residues.

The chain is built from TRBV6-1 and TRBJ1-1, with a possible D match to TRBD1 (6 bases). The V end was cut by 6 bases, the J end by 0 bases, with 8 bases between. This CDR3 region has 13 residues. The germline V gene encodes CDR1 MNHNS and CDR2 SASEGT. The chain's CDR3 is CASRGHLNTEAFF. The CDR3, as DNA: TGTGCCAGCAGGGGACACCTGAACACTGAAGCTTTCTTT.